This paragraph covers one T cell receptor beta chain sequence. This sample is part of a study of T cells of healthy individuals. TCRdb reprocessed the 5' RACE reads via MiXCR and lists one record per CDR3 protein. The table shows 40,000 to 65,000 distinct CDR3 sequences, with around 15% occurring only once. Germline trimming cut 3 bases from V and 1 base from J; bases unmatched to any gene: 7. The CDR3 is made up of 16 amino acids. CDR1 is SGHVS, CDR2 FQNEAQ, per germline. The clonotype comes from a human donor in good health. The chain uses TRBV7-8 and TRBJ2-5; the match to TRBD2 covers 8 bases. Here the CDR3 reads CASSFTAGVRQETQYF. The CDR3 DNA reads as TGTGCCAGCAGCTTCACAGCGGGAGTTCGCCAAGAGACCCAGTACTTC.